This TCR beta chain was sequenced in a study of shared clonotypes between healthy human individuals. Germline CDR1 and CDR2: SGHDT and YYEEEE. The V and J ends lost 0 bases and 7 bases respectively, with 8 bases between them. The CDR3 spans 13 residues. The assay was carried out at the deep level. Libraries were prepared by immunoSEQ multiplex PCR; TCRdb keeps only in-frame clonotypes and omits some of them. The sample shows over a million clones, roughly 96% of them seen only once. Sequenced material: naive CD4+ T cells sorted from blood. Subset noted: CD45RA+ positively selected. The chain combines TRBV5-6 with TRBJ2-1; D unresolved. This receptor was obtained from a young man in good health. The CDR3: CASSLVPSNEQFF. Here the CDR3 DNA reads TGTGCCAGCAGCTTGGTCCCCTCAAATGAGCAGTTCTTC. The full variable domain, in which reference TRBV5-6 and TRBJ2-1 provide the parts outside the CDR3, is DAGVTQSPTHLIKTRGQQVTLRCSPKSGHDTVSWYQQALGQGPQFIFQYYEEEERQRGNFPDRFSGHQFPNYSSELNVNALLLGDSALYLCASSLVPSNEQFFGPGTRLTVL.